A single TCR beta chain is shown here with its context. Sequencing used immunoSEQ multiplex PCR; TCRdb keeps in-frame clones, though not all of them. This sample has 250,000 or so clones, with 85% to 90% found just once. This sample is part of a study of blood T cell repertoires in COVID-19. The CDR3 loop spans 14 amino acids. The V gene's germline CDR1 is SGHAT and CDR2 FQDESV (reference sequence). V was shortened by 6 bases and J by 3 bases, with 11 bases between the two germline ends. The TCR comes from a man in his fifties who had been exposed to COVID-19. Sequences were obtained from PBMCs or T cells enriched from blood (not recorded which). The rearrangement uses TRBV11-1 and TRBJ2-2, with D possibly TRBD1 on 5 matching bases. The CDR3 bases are TGTGCCAGCAGTTGGGGCTTTCACACCGGGGAGCTGTTTTTT. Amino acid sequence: CASSWGFHTGELFF.